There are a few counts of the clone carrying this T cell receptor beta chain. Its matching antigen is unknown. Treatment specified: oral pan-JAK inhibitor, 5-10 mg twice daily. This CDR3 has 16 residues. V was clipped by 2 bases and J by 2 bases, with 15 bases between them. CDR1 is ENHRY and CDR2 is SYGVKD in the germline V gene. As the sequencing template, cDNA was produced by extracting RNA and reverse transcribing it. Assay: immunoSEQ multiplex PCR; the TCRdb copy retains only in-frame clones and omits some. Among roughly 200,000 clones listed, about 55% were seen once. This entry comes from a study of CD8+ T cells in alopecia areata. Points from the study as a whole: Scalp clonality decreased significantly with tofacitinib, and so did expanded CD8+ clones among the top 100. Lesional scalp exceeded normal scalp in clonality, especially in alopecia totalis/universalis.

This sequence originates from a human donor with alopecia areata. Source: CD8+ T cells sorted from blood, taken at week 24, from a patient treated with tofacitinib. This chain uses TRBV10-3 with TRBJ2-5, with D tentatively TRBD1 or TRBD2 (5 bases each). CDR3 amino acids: CAISEPGTRGQETQYF. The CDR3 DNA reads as TGTGCCATCAGTGAGCCCGGGACGAGGGGACAAGAGACCCAGTACTTC.